A single sample gave rise to the 12 T cell receptor beta chains below, sequenced in a study of control samples from healthy donors and cancer patients. Using immunoSEQ multiplex PCR, the repertoire was profiled, and TCRdb retains in-frame clones only, with some absent. This sample has roughly 150,000 clones, with approximately 90% found just once. The sequenced sample was blood. All receptors come from a woman in her twenties or thirties in good health.

This chain uses TRBV15 with TRBJ1-4, with D maybe TRBD1 (5 bases). Deletions cut 2 bases from V and 6 bases from J, with 13 bases between. Germline loops: CDR1 LNHNV, CDR2 YYDKDF (reference sequence). This CDR3 is 15 amino acids long. In DNA, the CDR3 is TGTGCCACCAGCAGAAGCAGGGAGACGGATGAAAAACTGTTTTTT. It specifies CATSRSRETDEKLFF.

The chain couples TRBV20-1 to TRBJ2-1; D may be TRBD2 (5 bases). This CDR3 has 12 amino acids. Trimming left V 4 bases short and J 7 bases short, with 11 bases between. CDR1 DFQATT and CDR2 SNEGSKA come from the germline V gene (reference sequence). CDR3 loop: CSANDYSNEQFF. The DNA of the CDR3 is TGCAGTGCTAATGACTATAGTAATGAGCAGTTCTTC.

This rearrangement joins TRBV6-4 to TRBJ2-1; 9 bases align to TRBD2. J gave up 3 bases and V 4 bases, and 1 base lay outside the gene matches. CDR3 length: 14 residues. Germline CDR1 and CDR2: MRHNA and SNTAGT. CDR3 DNA sequence: TGTGCCAGCAGTGCTAGCGGGGACTACAATGAGCAGTTCTTC. Amino acids: CASSASGDYNEQFF.

The chain links TRBV7-2 to TRBJ2-3, with TRBD2 matching over 11 bases. This CDR3 spans 16 amino acids. The V segment lost 5 bases and the J segment 3 bases; nucleotides outside the gene matches: 7. Germline V gives CDR1 SGHTA, CDR2 FQGNSA. The CDR3 here is CASSPPGLAVTDTQYF. As DNA, the CDR3 is TGTGCCAGCAGCCCGCCGGGACTAGCGGTTACAGATACGCAGTATTTT.

The chain uses TRBV7-9 and TRBJ2-5; 8 bases fit TRBD2. CDR3 length: 14 amino acids. V lost 3 bases to trimming and J lost 5 bases; unmatched junction nucleotides: 5. Per germline, CDR1 SEHNR and CDR2 FQNEAQ (reference sequence). CDR3 DNA sequence: TGTGCCAGCAGCTTTGGGTCGGGGGGGGAGACCCAGTACTTC. Its protein is CASSFGSGGETQYF. The whole variable domain, filled in from reference TRBV7-9 and TRBJ2-5, reads DTGVSQNPRHKITKRGQNVTFRCDPISEHNRLYWYRQTLGQGPEFLTYFQNEAQLEKSRLLSDRFSAERPKGSFSTLEIQRTEQGDSAMYLCASSFGSGGETQYFGPGTRLLVL.

This chain's CDR3 is CASSFSYEQYF. The CDR3, as DNA: TGTGCCAGCAGCTTCTCCTACGAGCAGTACTTC. The chain links TRBV5-8 to TRBJ2-7; D is unclear. CDR1 and CDR2 from the germline V gene are SGHTS and YDEGEE. The V end lost 2 bases, the J end lost 0 bases, and 0 bases lay between the germline ends. The CDR3 length is 11 residues.

Note on this clone: Other DNA sequences in the sample encode the same CDR3. V usage is TRBV5-1 and J usage is TRBJ2-6; D remains ambiguous. The CDR3 consists of 15 residues. Germline CDR1 reads SGHRS; CDR2 reads YFSETQ. The V and J ends lost 0 bases and 2 bases respectively, with 6 bases between them. CDR3 DNA: TGCGCCAGCAGCTTGGCGGGCGCTGGGGCCAACGTCCTGACTTTC. Its protein is CASSLAGAGANVLTF.

The chain carries TRBV4-2 and TRBJ2-3; D is unresolved. CDR1 is LGHNA, CDR2 YNFKEQ, per germline. V lost 0 bases and J 2 bases, leaving 9 bases between the germline ends. The CDR3 contains 15 residues. This CDR3 is CASSQDPKYTDTQYF. The DNA for the CDR3 is TGTGCCAGCAGCCAAGACCCCAAATACACAGATACGCAGTATTTT.

The chain combines TRBV25-1 with TRBJ2-2; D is unclear. Trimming shortened V by 3 bases and J by 7 bases, and 9 bases separated the two germline ends. The CDR3 totals 13 residues. Germline V gives CDR1 MGHDK, CDR2 SYGVNS. CDR3 sequence reads: CASSEVNVGELFF. The CDR3 nucleotides read TGTGCCAGCAGTGAGGTAAACGTCGGGGAGCTGTTTTTT.

V gene TRBV19 combines with J gene TRBJ1-1, with 9 bases identical to TRBD1. Unmatched junction bases numbered 6, after V lost 7 bases and J lost 3 bases. Germline lookup yields CDR1 LNHDA and CDR2 SQIVND (reference sequence). The CDR3 sequence is 14 residues long. The CDR3 DNA reads TGTGCCAGTAAACCGGGACAGGGTTACACTGAAGCTTTCTTT. As protein: CASKPGQGYTEAFF.

The rearrangement links TRBV6-5 to TRBJ2-1; perhaps D is TRBD1 or TRBD2 (5 bases each). Germline V gene sequence: CDR1 MNHEY, CDR2 SVGAGI. This CDR3 comprises 14 residues. V shed 2 bases and J shed 5 bases, with 10 bases lying between them. The CDR3 region is CASSYRDGNNEQFF. CDR3 DNA: TGTGCCAGCAGTTACCGGGACGGAAACAATGAGCAGTTCTTC.

The V call is TRBV7-3, the J call TRBJ2-5; 11 bases line up with TRBD2. The J segment lost 5 bases and the V segment lost 4 bases, leaving 12 bases of the junction unmatched. The CDR3 length is 17 residues. Germline V CDR1 and CDR2: SGHTA, FQGTGA. CDR3 DNA sequence: TGTGCCAGCAGCTCAGACCCGACTAGCGGGATCGGGGAGACCCAGTACTTC. Its protein product is CASSSDPTSGIGETQYF.